This T cell receptor beta chain was profiled in a study of blood T cells in healthy people across ages. Concerning this clonotype itself: Its antigen is not known. One end of the junction fails to match germline, which may point to a read error.

The CDR3 has 16 residues. Per germline, CDR1 LNHNV and CDR2 YYDKDF (reference sequence). Findings and caveats of the study: It was held that the diversity estimates obtained from one million T cells were underestimates. Age showed a roughly linear inverse relationship with TCR beta diversity per million T cells.

A sample-barcoded 5' primer and a J-beta primer mix were used in a second PCR of roughly 7 to 12 cycles. A template-switch adaptor that had 12 random nucleotides put a tag on each cDNA molecule. TCRdb independently ran MiXCR on the 5' RACE reads; one entry per CDR3 protein. The sample records about 1 million distinct CDR3 sequences, about 23% being singletons. The sample was also linked to a second study, of T cells of mothers and their children. Per that study: In each mother, TCR beta CDR3 reads exceeded 10 million; in each child, they numbered approximately 3 million.

The sequenced material came from blood. The chain links TRBV15 to TRBJ2-7; 7 bases are a match to TRBD2. This sequence originates from a girl aged 2-10 years in good health. CDR3: CATSRLPAGSSYAQYF. CDR3 in DNA: TGTGCCACCAGCAGACTACCAGCGGGAAGCTCCTACGCGCAGTACTTC.